Listed here are 21 T cell receptor beta chains from one sample, sequenced in a study of blood T cell repertoires in COVID-19 (dated by TCRdb to 2019 to 2021). The library was generated by the immunoSEQ multiplex PCR assay. The clones in this table, taken by TCRdb from immuneACCESS, are in-frame only. Not every clone is retained; where verified, under half of the shortfall comes from an unresolved V gene, and the cause of the rest is unknown. The sample table shows around 150,000 clones, and roughly 81% are seen once. The top ten constitute less than 10% of the sample. Sequenced: peripheral blood. These receptors originate from a woman between 55 and 75 years old with COVID-19, enrolled during active disease.

The chain combines TRBV6-6 with TRBJ2-2; 8 bases are a match to TRBD1. V was pared by 8 bases and J by 5 bases, with 4 bases of the junction left unmatched. The germline V gene has CDR1 MNHNY and CDR2 SVGAGI (reference sequence). The CDR3 has 13 residues. The CDR3 loop reads CASGQGATGELFF. The CDR3 coding sequence is TGTGCCAGCGGGCAGGGGGCTACCGGGGAGCTGTTTTTT.

The chain recombines TRBV25-1 with TRBJ2-1; TRBD2 is a possible D gene (7 bases). CDR3 length equals 15 residues. The germline V and J ends were trimmed by 1 base and 8 bases, with 15 bases remaining between them. In germline, CDR1 is MGHDK, CDR2 SYGVNS. The CDR3 is CASSEWVGGLDEQFF. CDR3 bases: TGTGCCAGCAGTGAATGGGTGGGGGGGCTGGATGAGCAGTTCTTC. The complete variable domain, with remaining parts taken from reference TRBV25-1 and TRBJ2-1, reads EADIYQTPRYLVIGTGKKITLECSQTMGHDKMYWYQQDPGMELHLIHYSYGVNSTEKGDLSSESTVSRIRTEHFPLTLESARPSHTSQYLCASSEWVGGLDEQFFGPGTRLTVL.

The V call is TRBV5-6, the J call TRBJ2-7; TRBD2 is a possible D gene (5 bases). CDR1 is SGHDT and CDR2 is YYEEEE in the germline V gene. CDR3 length: 14 amino acids. Trimming took off 0 bases at V and 0 bases at J, with 7 bases between the two ends. The CDR3 region is CASSLVGSSYEQYV. CDR3 coding DNA: TGTGCCAGCAGCTTGGTTGGGAGCTCCTACGAGCAGTACGTC.

V and J are TRBV6-6 and TRBJ1-2; D call uncertain. Germline-derived CDR1 and CDR2 are MNHNY and SVGAGI (reference sequence). The germline V and J ends were trimmed by 2 bases and 2 bases, with 9 bases remaining between them. This CDR3 contains 14 residues. The CDR3 is CASSYNGLNYGYTF. The CDR3, as DNA: TGTGCCAGCAGTTACAACGGTTTAAACTATGGCTACACCTTC.

CDR3: CASQRAIWDTEAFF. For the CDR3, the DNA is TGTGCCAGCCAGAGGGCTATTTGGGACACTGAAGCTTTCTTT. The J gene is TRBJ1-1, the V gene TRBV5-4; no definite D call. V was clipped by 7 bases and J by 3 bases, with 16 bases between them. The CDR3 consists of 14 residues. CDR1 and CDR2 from the germline V gene are SGHNT and YYREEE (reference sequence). The complete variable domain, with remaining parts taken from reference TRBV5-4 and TRBJ1-1, reads ETGVTQSPTHLIKTRGQQVTLRCSSQSGHNTVSWYQQALGQGPQFIFQYYREEENGRGNFPPRFSGLQFPNYSSELNVNALELDDSALYLCASQRAIWDTEAFFGQGTRLTVV.

CDR3 in amino acids: CASSQDLATSYGYTF. The CDR3, as DNA: TGTGCCAGCAGCCAAGATCTCGCTACCTCCTATGGCTACACCTTC. The chain recombines TRBV14 with TRBJ1-2, with unresolved D. Per the germline V gene, CDR1 is SGHDN and CDR2 is FVKESK. Trimming stripped 0 bases from V and 4 bases from J, with 12 bases between. This CDR3 has 15 residues.

This sequence joins TRBV2 and TRBJ1-2; 8 bases fit TRBD1. Losses at the gene ends were 2 bases for V and 4 bases for J; bases not matched to a gene: 9. This CDR3 has 16 amino acids. CDR1 SNHLY and CDR2 FYNNEI come from the germline V gene. The chain's CDR3 is CASSERDRGSLYGYTF. The CDR3 DNA follows: TGTGCCAGCAGTGAAAGAGACAGGGGATCCCTCTATGGCTACACCTTC.

This clone was seen a handful of times. This sequence joins TRBV2 and TRBJ1-5; the match to TRBD1 covers 9 bases. From germline, CDR1 is SNHLY and CDR2 FYNNEI. The CDR3 consists of 15 residues. The trim removed 6 bases at V and 0 bases at J, leaving 3 bases unmatched. This CDR3 is CASRQGASSNQPQHF. CDR3 nucleotide sequence: TGTGCCAGCAGACAGGGGGCCAGTAGCAATCAGCCCCAGCATTTT.

J is TRBJ2-3 and V is TRBV24-1; D is uncertain. Germline loops: CDR1 KGHDR, CDR2 SFDVKD. The V end was cut by 0 bases, the J end by 6 bases, with 6 bases between. CDR3 size: 13 residues. DNA for the CDR3: TGTGCCACCAGTGATTTGCCACAGGATACGCAGTATTTT. Protein: CATSDLPQDTQYF.

CDR3 sequence: CASSRTQGTYGYTF. CDR3 coding DNA: TGTGCCAGCAGCCGAACACAGGGGACCTATGGCTACACCTTC. The V call is TRBV3-1 (or the pseudogene TRBV3-2), the J call TRBJ1-2; 7 nucleotides line up with TRBD1. J was trimmed by 4 bases and V by 4 bases; bases with no gene match: 6. CDR3 size: 14 residues. Germline lookup yields CDR1 LGHDT and CDR2 YNNKEL (reference sequence).

V is TRBV14 and J is TRBJ1-1; D remains ambiguous. In germline, CDR1 is SGHDN, CDR2 FVKESK. V lost 0 bases to trimming and J lost 10 bases, with 21 bases between them. CDR3 length: 16 residues. The CDR3 DNA follows: TGTGCCAGCAGCCAAGATTTGACGTCGGGAAGCTCGGTAGCTTTCTTT. It specifies CASSQDLTSGSSVAFF.

This sequence joins TRBV18 and TRBJ1-4, with D possibly TRBD1 on 6 matching bases. This CDR3 spans 17 amino acids. Germline V gives CDR1 KGHSH, CDR2 LQKENI. Trimming cost V 3 bases and J 0 bases, with 14 bases left between them. The CDR3 sequence: CASSPQGAGATNEKLFF. CDR3 in DNA: TGTGCCAGCTCACCCCAGGGAGCAGGGGCAACTAATGAAAAACTGTTTTTT.

The V and J genes are TRBV6-5 and TRBJ1-2, with D perhaps matching TRBD1 (6 bases). Trimming removed 5 bases at V and 4 bases at J, with 14 bases between. In germline, CDR1 is MNHEY, CDR2 SVGAGI. CDR3 size: 14 residues. CDR3 nucleotides: TGTGCCAGCAGTCCGGTTACAGGGATCTATGGCTACACCTTC. It specifies CASSPVTGIYGYTF.

The J gene is TRBJ1-1, the V gene TRBV6-5, with no clear D. Germline V lookup: CDR1 MNHEY, CDR2 SVGAGI. The CDR3 runs 13 residues. The V gene lost 2 bases and the J gene lost 7 bases, with 11 bases spanning the gap. CDR3 region: CASSYPSGSEAFF. The CDR3 region has the DNA TGTGCCAGCAGTTACCCATCTGGCAGTGAAGCTTTCTTT.

The rearrangement links TRBV18 to TRBJ1-5; D unresolved. Germline assignment: CDR1 KGHSH and CDR2 LQKENI. This CDR3 contains 14 residues. V was shortened by 2 bases and J by 7 bases, with 12 bases between the two germline ends. CDR3 protein: CASSPDERHQPQHF. CDR3 bases: TGTGCCAGCTCACCAGACGAGCGGCACCAGCCCCAGCATTTT. Combining the CDR3 with reference TRBV18 and TRBJ1-5 gives the whole variable domain NAGVMQNPRHLVRRRGQEARLRCSPMKGHSHVYWYRQLPEEGLKFMVYLQKENIIDESGMPKERFSAEFPKEGPSILRIQQVVRGDSAAYFCASSPDERHQPQHFGDGTRLSIL.

The chain is built from TRBV25-1 and TRBJ1-6; possibly TRBD1 for D (6 bases). The length of the CDR3 is 15 residues. Germline loops: CDR1 MGHDK, CDR2 SYGVNS. The ends were cut back, 5 bases at V and 7 bases at J, with 15 bases in the middle. CDR3 amino acids: CASSREQGWNSPLHF. In DNA, the CDR3 is TGTGCCAGCAGTCGGGAACAGGGTTGGAATTCACCCCTCCACTTT. The full variable domain, in which reference TRBV25-1 and TRBJ1-6 provide the parts outside the CDR3, is EADIYQTPRYLVIGTGKKITLECSQTMGHDKMYWYQQDPGMELHLIHYSYGVNSTEKGDLSSESTVSRIRTEHFPLTLESARPSHTSQYLCASSREQGWNSPLHFGNGTRLTVT.

The chain joins TRBV6-2 or TRBV6-3 to TRBJ2-1, with 11 bases fitting TRBD2. V dropped 2 bases and J dropped 9; count of bases not matched to a gene: 3. The CDR3 extends over 14 amino acids. CDR1 is MNHEY, CDR2 SVGEGT, per germline. The CDR3, as DNA: TGTGCCAGCAGTTACGCACTAGCGGGAGTTGAGCAGTTCTTC. Amino acid sequence: CASSYALAGVEQFF.

This chain uses TRBV4-2 with TRBJ2-1; TRBD2 aligns across 10 bases. The CDR3 consists of 16 residues. J was trimmed by 8 bases and V by 0 bases; bases with no gene match: 7. Germline CDR1 reads LGHNA; CDR2 reads YNFKEQ. The CDR3 DNA follows: TGTGCCAGCAGCCAAGAGCGTCTAGCGGGAGCCCATGAGCAGTTCTTC. Translation: CASSQERLAGAHEQFF.

The CDR3 nucleotides are TGTGCCAGCAGTGAATCCGAGGGCGCGGGCAGTGGCTACACCTTC. The encoded protein is CASSESEGAGSGYTF. The chain carries TRBV25-1 and TRBJ1-2; D is ambiguous. CDR1 and CDR2 (germline): MGHDK, SYGVNS. Trimming stripped 1 base from V and 7 bases from J, with 16 bases between. This CDR3 region has 15 residues.

The chain carries TRBV14 and TRBJ2-3; TRBD2 matches 8 bases. The CDR3 is 14 amino acids. The J segment lost 2 bases and the V segment lost 4 bases, leaving 2 bases of the junction unmatched. Germline V lookup: CDR1 SGHDN, CDR2 FVKESK. In nucleotides, the CDR3 is TGTGCCAGCAGCCCGGGGGGGCCCACAGATACGCAGTATTTT. This translates into CASSPGGPTDTQYF.

The chain carries TRBV30 and TRBJ1-3; no clear D. The V and J ends lost 4 bases and 3 bases respectively, with 7 bases between them. Germline V CDR1 and CDR2: GTSNPN, SVGIG (reference sequence). The CDR3 extends over 12 amino acids. The DNA for the CDR3 is TGTGCCTGGACCACCAGTGGAAACACCATATATTTT. It specifies CAWTTSGNTIYF. Together with reference TRBV30 and TRBJ1-3, the CDR3 gives the full variable domain: SQTIHQWPATLVQPVGSPLSLECTVEGTSNPNLYWYRQAAGRGLQLLFYSVGIGQISSEVPQNLSASRPQDRQFILSSKKLLLSDSGFYLCAWTTSGNTIYFGEGSWLTVV.